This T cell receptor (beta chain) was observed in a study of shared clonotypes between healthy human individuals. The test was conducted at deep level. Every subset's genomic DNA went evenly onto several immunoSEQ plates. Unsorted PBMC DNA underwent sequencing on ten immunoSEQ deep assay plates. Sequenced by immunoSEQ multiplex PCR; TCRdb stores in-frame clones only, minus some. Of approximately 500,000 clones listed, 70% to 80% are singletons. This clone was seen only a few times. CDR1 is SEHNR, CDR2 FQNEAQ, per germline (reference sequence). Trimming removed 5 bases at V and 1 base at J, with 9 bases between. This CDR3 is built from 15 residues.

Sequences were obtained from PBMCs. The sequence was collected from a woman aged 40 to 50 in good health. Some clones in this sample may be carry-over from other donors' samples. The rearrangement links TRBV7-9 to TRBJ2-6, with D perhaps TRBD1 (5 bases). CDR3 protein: CASSKQGSGANVLTF. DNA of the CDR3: TGTGCCAGCAGCAAGCAGGGTTCTGGGGCCAACGTCCTGACTTTC. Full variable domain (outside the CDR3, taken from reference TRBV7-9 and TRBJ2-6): DTGVSQNPRHKITKRGQNVTFRCDPISEHNRLYWYRQTLGQGPEFLTYFQNEAQLEKSRLLSDRFSAERPKGSFSTLEIQRTEQGDSAMYLCASSKQGSGANVLTFGAGSRLTVL.